These 8 T cell receptor beta chains share one sample of origin, sequenced in a study of blood T cell repertoires in COVID-19. The protocol was immunoSEQ multiplex PCR, while the TCRdb copy is restricted to in-frame clones and leaves out a portion. The table includes about 190,000 clones, about 80% detected once. The sequencing input was peripheral blood. Receptor source: a man aged 25 to 45 with active or convalescent COVID-19.

The chain recombines TRBV25-1 with TRBJ2-5, with a possible D match to TRBD2 (6 bases). The length of the CDR3 is 17 residues. The V end was cut by 0 bases, the J end by 2 bases, with 16 bases between. CDR1 MGHDK and CDR2 SYGVNS come from the germline V gene. The CDR3 coding sequence is TGTGCCAGCAGTGAATATCGGCTAGCGTTAACTCAAGAGACCCAGTACTTC. Translated, it gives CASSEYRLALTQETQYF.

This clone has only one observation. The chain recombines TRBV25-1 with TRBJ2-5; TRBD1 matches at 10 bases. This CDR3 has 18 amino acids. The germline V gene encodes CDR1 MGHDK and CDR2 SYGVNS. V shed 1 base and J 5 bases; nucleotides not matched to a gene: 13. In DNA form, the CDR3 reads TGTGCCAGCAGTGAATCGTATGACAGGGGGCGCGGGTTGGAGACCCAGTACTTC. Translating it yields CASSESYDRGRGLETQYF.

The chain employs TRBV28 and TRBJ1-4; 7 bases agree with TRBD1. Trimming cost V 2 bases and J 4 bases; bases outside gene matches: 7. Germline CDR1 is MDHEN and CDR2 is SYDVKM. The CDR3 consists of 16 residues. The CDR3 bases are TGTGCCAGCAGTTTACGGCAACAGGGGAGTAATGAAAAACTGTTTTTT. This codes for CASSLRQQGSNEKLFF. The whole variable domain, remainder taken from reference TRBV28 and TRBJ1-4, is DVKVTQSSRYLVKRTGEKVFLECVQDMDHENMFWYRQDPGLGLRLIYFSYDVKMKEKGDIPEGYSVSREKKERFSLILESASTNQTSMYLCASSLRQQGSNEKLFFGSGTQLSVL.

The rearrangement uses TRBV29-1 and TRBJ1-5, with TRBD1 matching over 7 bases. The CDR3 is 13 amino acids. Germline CDR1 and CDR2: SQVTM and ANQGSEA. Germline trimming cut 4 bases from V and 4 bases from J; bases unmatched to any gene: 4. CDR3 DNA: TGCAGCGTTGTCTCAGGGGGTAATCAGCCCCAGCATTTT. It translates to CSVVSGGNQPQHF.

V usage is TRBV24-1 and J usage is TRBJ1-1; TRBD1 aligns across 8 bases. The CDR3 runs to 13 residues. Per the germline V gene, CDR1 is KGHDR and CDR2 is SFDVKD. J gave up 2 bases and V 7 bases, and 2 bases lay outside the gene matches. For the CDR3, the DNA is TGTGCCACCAGACAGGGGGGAAACACTGAAGCTTTCTTT. Translated, it gives CATRQGGNTEAFF.

As to this clone: Other DNA sequences within the sample encode an identical CDR3. This chain links TRBV27 with TRBJ2-1; a weak D match, TRBD2 (5 bases). CDR1 is MNHEY and CDR2 is SMNVEV in the germline V gene (reference sequence). The CDR3 totals 12 residues. The V end lost 5 bases, the J end lost 7 bases, and 9 bases lay between the germline ends. The CDR3 spells CASSRGPNEQFF. The CDR3 bases are TGTGCCAGCAGTCGGGGTCCGAATGAGCAGTTCTTC.

V is TRBV4-1 and J is TRBJ1-2; the match to TRBD1 covers 12 bases. The J segment lost 4 bases and the V segment lost 5 bases, leaving 11 bases of the junction unmatched. The length of the CDR3 is 17 residues. Germline CDR1 is MGHRA and CDR2 is YSYEKL. CDR3 bases: TGCGCCAGCAGCTCCGGGACAGGGGGCGGAAGAAGCTATGGCTACACCTTC. This codes for CASSSGTGGGRSYGYTF.

The chain links TRBV9 to TRBJ2-3; D is unresolved. The ends were cut back, 5 bases at V and 0 bases at J, with 13 bases in the middle. Germline-derived CDR1 and CDR2 are SGDLS and YYNGEE. The CDR3 is 15 amino acids. CDR3 sequence (DNA): TGTGCCAGCAGTGTCAACGGTATGAGCACAGATACGCAGTATTTT. Encoded protein: CASSVNGMSTDTQYF.